The 19 T cell receptor beta chains below were found in one sample sequenced in a study of OX40 agonist ivuxolimab in advanced cancers. Method: immunoSEQ multiplex PCR; TCRdb's copy keeps in-frame clones and lacks some. The sample shows 98,000 or so clones, 75% to 95% of them seen only once. Sequenced here: CD4+ or CD8+ T cells sorted from blood, sampled in a trial of the OX40 agonist ivuxolimab. These receptors were collected from an adult with an advanced solid tumor such as melanoma, head and neck, liver or kidney cancer.

This chain uses TRBV19 with TRBJ2-3, with 7 bases lining up with TRBD2. The CDR3 totals 15 residues. Germline CDR1 and CDR2: LNHDA and SQIVND (reference sequence). The ends lost 1 base at V and 4 bases at J; junction bases unmatched: 5. The CDR3 DNA reads as TGTGCCAGTAGTATAGGGGGAGGGTCCGCAGATACGCAGTATTTT. Its protein product is CASSIGGGSADTQYF. Drawing the rest from reference TRBV19 and TRBJ2-3, the complete variable domain is DGGITQSPKYLFRKEGQNVTLSCEQNLNHDAMYWYRQDPGQGLRLIYYSQIVNDFQKGDIAEGYSVSREKKESFPLTVTSAQKNPTAFYLCASSIGGGSADTQYFGPGTRLTVL.

The rearrangement uses TRBV27 and TRBJ2-5; TRBD1 agrees at 10 bases. V dropped 0 bases and J dropped 4; count of bases not matched to a gene: 5. The CDR3 has 16 residues. Germline CDR1 is MNHEY and CDR2 is SMNVEV (reference sequence). The chain's CDR3 is CASSLSRTGGIETQYF. As DNA, the CDR3 is TGTGCCAGCAGTTTATCTCGGACAGGGGGAATAGAGACCCAGTACTTC.

The sample holds one count of this clone. The V and J genes are TRBV5-5 and TRBJ2-2; TRBD1 is a possible D gene (6 bases). The V and J ends lost 5 bases and 7 bases respectively, with 15 bases between them. CDR1 and CDR2 (germline): SGHKS, YYEKEE (reference sequence). The CDR3 consists of 14 residues. This CDR3 reads CASSSLQGGGELFF. The CDR3 coding sequence is TGTGCCAGCAGTTCATTACAGGGCGGCGGGGAGCTGTTTTTT.

This chain uses TRBV7-2 with TRBJ2-3; TRBD2 agrees at 10 bases. Per the germline V gene, CDR1 is SGHTA and CDR2 is FQGNSA. J lost 3 bases, V lost 5 bases, and 8 bases had no gene match. The CDR3 totals 16 residues. The CDR3 DNA sequence: TGTGCCAGCAGCCGGCAAACTAGCGGGACTACAGATACGCAGTATTTT. Its translation is CASSRQTSGTTDTQYF.

CDR3 coding DNA: TGTGCCAGCAGTGAAGGGTCGGGGGACCAGCCCCAGCATTTT. Translation: CASSEGSGDQPQHF. The chain links TRBV2 to TRBJ1-5, with a possible D match to TRBD1 (5 bases). With 1 base removed from V and 7 bases from J, the gap between germline ends came to 11 bases. The germline CDR1 and CDR2 sequences are SNHLY and FYNNEI. CDR3 length: 14 residues.

The rearrangement joins TRBV19 to TRBJ2-2; weak D call: TRBD1 (6 bases). V gave up 4 bases and J gave up 5 bases, with 17 bases separating them. This CDR3 is 16 amino acids long. Germline V lookup: CDR1 LNHDA, CDR2 SQIVND (reference sequence). CDR3 sequence (DNA): TGTGCCAGTAGTAAGACCGGGACAAGGGCGACCGGGGAGCTGTTTTTT. Amino acid sequence: CASSKTGTRATGELFF.

The chain uses TRBV6-5 and TRBJ1-2; D is possibly TRBD1 (5 bases). The length of the CDR3 is 13 residues. Trimming pared 0 bases from V and 8 bases from J, leaving 10 bases between. Germline CDR1 and CDR2: MNHEY and SVGAGI. CDR3 DNA sequence: TGTGCCAGCAGTTACTCTCAGGGTCGCGGCTACACCTTC. Its translation: CASSYSQGRGYTF.

The V gene is TRBV6-5, the J gene TRBJ2-7; D may be TRBD2 (5 bases). The CDR3 length is 13 residues. Trimming took off 4 bases at V and 3 bases at J, with 10 bases between the two ends. Germline-derived CDR1 and CDR2 are MNHEY and SVGAGI. As DNA, the CDR3 is TGTGCCAGCAGTTCCACGGGGTTCTACGAGCAGTACTTC. Its protein product is CASSSTGFYEQYF.

This sequence joins TRBV2 and TRBJ2-4, with D perhaps matching TRBD1 (6 bases). This CDR3 has 14 amino acids. Germline CDR1 is SNHLY and CDR2 is FYNNEI. The V gene lost 4 bases and the J gene lost 3 bases, with 10 bases spanning the gap. For the CDR3, the DNA is TGTGCCAGCAGTGGGGACATCGGCAAAAACATTCAGTACTTC. Protein: CASSGDIGKNIQYF.

V and J are TRBV6-1 and TRBJ2-1; D remains unclear. The CDR3 is 13 amino acids. Germline V gives CDR1 MNHNS, CDR2 SASEGT. The V end lost 8 bases, the J end lost 6 bases, and 14 bases lay between the germline ends. CDR3 loop: CASASGQVNEQFF. CDR3 coding DNA: TGTGCCAGCGCGAGTGGGCAGGTCAATGAGCAGTTCTTC.

The V gene is TRBV6-6, the J gene TRBJ2-7; 8 positions match TRBD1. V lost 5 bases, J lost 6 bases, and 9 bases stayed unmatched. The length of the CDR3 is 14 residues. The germline V gene encodes CDR1 MNHNY and CDR2 SVGAGI (reference sequence). CDR3 sequence (DNA): TGTGCCAGCAGTCTACCGGGACAGGAGCGCGAGCAGTACTTC. Amino acids: CASSLPGQEREQYF.

Only a few counts were recorded for this clone. The chain carries TRBV6-1 and TRBJ1-1, with 7 bases fitting TRBD1. In germline, CDR1 is MNHNS, CDR2 SASEGT. Unmatched junction bases numbered 3, after V lost 5 bases and J lost 0 bases. The CDR3 covers 14 residues. The CDR3 DNA sequence: TGTGCCAGCAGTACCGGGACAGTGAACACTGAAGCTTTCTTT. Translating gives CASSTGTVNTEAFF.

The chain combines TRBV4-1 with TRBJ2-4; 8 nucleotides line up with TRBD1. V was pared by 4 bases and J by 0 bases, with 5 bases of the junction left unmatched. CDR1 is MGHRA and CDR2 is YSYEKL in the germline V gene. The CDR3 is made up of 16 amino acids. This CDR3 reads CASSPQGAQAKNIQYF. DNA for the CDR3: TGCGCCAGCAGCCCGCAGGGGGCGCAAGCCAAAAACATTCAGTACTTC.

V usage is TRBV7-8 and J usage is TRBJ2-5; D not resolved. Looked up from germline, CDR1 is SGHVS and CDR2 is FQNEAQ. The CDR3 is 14 amino acids. The V end was cut by 1 base, the J end by 4 bases, with 10 bases between. The CDR3 region is CASSLGPQIETQYF. DNA of the CDR3: TGTGCCAGCAGCTTAGGCCCCCAGATAGAGACCCAGTACTTC.

The V call is TRBV5-1, the J call TRBJ2-3, with 10 positions matching TRBD1. This CDR3 is 17 amino acids long. V gave up 4 bases and J gave up 5 bases; unmatched junction bases: 13. Germline V gene sequence: CDR1 SGHRS, CDR2 YFSETQ. The CDR3 bases are TGCGCCAGCAGCACCAATCCTCACCGGGACAGGGGAGATACGCAGTATTTT. Translating gives CASSTNPHRDRGDTQYF.

The chain carries TRBV14 and TRBJ1-3, with 8 bases matching TRBD1. The germline CDR1 and CDR2 sequences are SGHDN and FVKESK. This CDR3 is built from 15 residues. After removal of 1 base from V and 4 bases from J, the junction contained 3 bases not matched to a gene. The CDR3 region has the DNA TGTGCCAGCAGCCAAGGAAGGACAGGGGGAAACACCATATATTTT. Translating it yields CASSQGRTGGNTIYF.

This chain links TRBV30 with TRBJ2-1, with 9 bases that match TRBD2. The length of the CDR3 is 13 residues. Germline lookup yields CDR1 GTSNPN and CDR2 SVGIG (reference sequence). The J segment lost 8 bases and the V segment lost 2 bases, leaving 4 bases of the junction unmatched. CDR3 nucleotides: TGTGCCTGGAGTCGCGGGGGGGACTATGAGCAGTTCTTC. Amino acid sequence: CAWSRGGDYEQFF.

The V call is TRBV5-5, the J call TRBJ2-7, with a weak D call TRBD1 (5 bases). This CDR3 contains 15 residues. Trimming stripped 0 bases from V and 1 base from J, with 11 bases between. The germline V gene encodes CDR1 SGHKS and CDR2 YYEKEE (reference sequence). The CDR3 sequence is CASSLVGALSYEQYF. DNA for the CDR3: TGTGCCAGCAGCTTGGTAGGGGCGCTGTCCTACGAGCAGTACTTC.

This clone has just a few counts. The V gene is TRBV5-1, the J gene TRBJ2-3, with TRBD2 identical over 14 bases. The CDR3 totals 17 residues. V lost 7 bases to trimming and J lost 7 bases; unmatched junction nucleotides: 14. Germline lookup yields CDR1 SGHRS and CDR2 YFSETQ. The CDR3 DNA is TGCGCCAGCCAAACGAGGACTAGCGGGGGGTTAATGTATACGCAGTATTTT. Translation gives CASQTRTSGGLMYTQYF.